This T cell receptor (beta chain) was identified in a study of cytomegalovirus exposure and HLA in healthy donors. In regard to this clone: Its antigen is undetermined.

The validation cohort, a group of more than 100 subjects, included the donors and was separate from the approximately 680-subject first cohort. Here immunoSEQ multiplex PCR was the method, and the copy in TCRdb shows in-frame clones only, minus some. This table holds about 200,000 clones, 86% found once. This CDR3 contains 15 residues. From germline, CDR1 is MNHEY and CDR2 SVGAGI. Trimming took 0 bases from V and 4 from J, leaving 12 bases between them. Overall study results and limits: Reports credit the classifier with highly specific, highly sensitive diagnosis of cytomegalovirus status. Clusters of TCRs from the first cohort tended to co-occur in the roughly 120 validation repertoires (as a later analysis found). The CMV antigen specificity of a few CMV-associated chains was confirmed through in vitro analysis.

The source of this sequence is a woman under 30 in good health and CMV-seronegative. Sequences were obtained from PBMCs. The chain links TRBV6-5 to TRBJ1-1; D gene uncertain. In nucleotides, the CDR3 is TGTGCCAGCAGTTACTCGATGGTCTCCGGCACTGAAGCTTTCTTT. This gives the protein CASSYSMVSGTEAFF.